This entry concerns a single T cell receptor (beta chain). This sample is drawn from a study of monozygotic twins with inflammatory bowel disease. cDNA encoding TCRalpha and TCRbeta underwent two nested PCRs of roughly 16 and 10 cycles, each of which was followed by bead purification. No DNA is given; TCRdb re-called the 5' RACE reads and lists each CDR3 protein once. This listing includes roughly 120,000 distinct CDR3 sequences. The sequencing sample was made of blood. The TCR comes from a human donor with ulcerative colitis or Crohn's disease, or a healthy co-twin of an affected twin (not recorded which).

This CDR3 is CASSSRGQPQETQYF. The chain carries TRBV7-2 and TRBJ2-5; TCRdb designates TRBD1, a call that cannot be tested without DNA. Germline CDR1 SGHTA, CDR2 FQGNSA. This CDR3 is 15 amino acids long.